This passage covers 6 T cell receptor beta chains from one sample sequenced in a study of blood T cell repertoires in COVID-19. Generated by immunoSEQ multiplex PCR, the TCRdb table keeps only in-frame clones and is missing some. The sample comprises roughly 200,000 clones, roughly 85% of which are singletons, and about 5% rests with the top ten. The sample consisted of peripheral blood. These receptors came from a woman older than 75 with acute or convalescent COVID-19.

The V and J genes are TRBV7-9 and TRBJ2-2; 7 bases align to TRBD1. This CDR3 has 15 amino acids. V trimming: 11 bases; J trimming: 6 bases; junction bases outside the gene matches: 15. Germline lookup yields CDR1 SEHNR and CDR2 FQNEAQ (reference sequence). This CDR3 is CAFNLRARGSGELFF. CDR3 coding DNA: TGTGCCTTCAACTTACGGGCCAGGGGGTCCGGGGAGCTGTTTTTT.

The chain links TRBV2 to TRBJ2-4; possible D gene TRBD2, 6 bases. Germline V gives CDR1 SNHLY, CDR2 FYNNEI. CDR3 length equals 16 residues. Deletions cut 6 bases from V and 1 base from J, with 16 bases between. This chain's CDR3 is CASREREVPAKNIQYF. The CDR3 nucleotides are TGTGCCAGCAGGGAAAGGGAGGTTCCGGCCAAAAACATTCAGTACTTC.

This chain links TRBV11-2 with TRBJ2-5; TRBD2 matches 12 bases. The CDR3 loop spans 16 amino acids. With 2 bases clipped from V and 6 bases from J, the junction kept 7 bases outside the gene matches. Germline-derived CDR1 and CDR2 are SGHAT and FQNNGV. In DNA, the CDR3 is TGTGCCAGCAGCTTAACACTAGCGGGAGGCCCCCAGACCCAGTACTTC. This translates into CASSLTLAGGPQTQYF.

V is TRBV7-3 and J is TRBJ2-3, with 10 bases aligning to TRBD2. CDR1 SGHTA and CDR2 FQGTGA come from the germline V gene. The J segment lost 4 bases and the V segment lost 4 bases, leaving 2 bases of the junction unmatched. The length of the CDR3 is 14 residues. The CDR3 here is CASSWGTSADTQYF. CDR3 nucleotide sequence: TGTGCCAGCAGCTGGGGGACTAGCGCAGATACGCAGTATTTT.

The chain links TRBV3-1 (or the pseudogene TRBV3-2) to TRBJ2-7; TRBD1 agrees at 10 bases. Trimming removed 6 bases from V and 2 bases from J; junction bases left unmatched: 10. Germline CDR1 and CDR2: LGHDT and YNNKEL (reference sequence). The CDR3 consists of 16 residues. CDR3 in amino acids: CASRSSPGTGAYEQYF. The CDR3 DNA follows: TGTGCCAGCAGGAGCAGCCCCGGGACAGGGGCCTACGAGCAGTACTTC.

V usage is TRBV4-3 and J usage is TRBJ2-1, with 11 positions matching TRBD2. The trim removed 8 bases at V and 4 bases at J, leaving 7 bases unmatched. The CDR3 contains 15 residues. From germline, CDR1 is LGHNA and CDR2 YSLEER. The CDR3 protein is CASGKIAGGYNEQFF. The DNA for the CDR3 is TGCGCCAGCGGCAAAATAGCGGGAGGGTACAATGAGCAGTTCTTC.